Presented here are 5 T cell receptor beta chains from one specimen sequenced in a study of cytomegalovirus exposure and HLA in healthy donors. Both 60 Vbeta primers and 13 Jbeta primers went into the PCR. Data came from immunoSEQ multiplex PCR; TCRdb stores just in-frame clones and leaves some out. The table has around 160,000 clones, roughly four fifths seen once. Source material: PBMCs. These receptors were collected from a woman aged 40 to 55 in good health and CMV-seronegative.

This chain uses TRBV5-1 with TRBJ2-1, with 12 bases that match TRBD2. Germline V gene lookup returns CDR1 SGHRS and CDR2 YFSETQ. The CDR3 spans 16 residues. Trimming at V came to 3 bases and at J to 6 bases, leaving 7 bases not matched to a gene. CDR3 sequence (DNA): TGCGCCAGCAGCTCACTGACTAGCGGGAGATTCAATGAGCAGTTCTTC. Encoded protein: CASSSLTSGRFNEQFF.

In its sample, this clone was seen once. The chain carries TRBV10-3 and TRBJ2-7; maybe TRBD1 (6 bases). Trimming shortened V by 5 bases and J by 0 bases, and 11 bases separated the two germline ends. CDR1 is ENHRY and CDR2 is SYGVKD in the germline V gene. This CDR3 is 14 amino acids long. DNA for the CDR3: TGTGCCATCAGTCCGAACAGGGACTCCTACGAGCAGTACTTC. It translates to CAISPNRDSYEQYF.

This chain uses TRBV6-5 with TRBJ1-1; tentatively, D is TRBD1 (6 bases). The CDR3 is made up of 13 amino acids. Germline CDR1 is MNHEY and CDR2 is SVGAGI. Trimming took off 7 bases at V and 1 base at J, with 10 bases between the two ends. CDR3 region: CASKGQPNTEAFF. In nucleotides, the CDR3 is TGTGCCAGCAAAGGACAGCCGAACACTGAAGCTTTCTTT.

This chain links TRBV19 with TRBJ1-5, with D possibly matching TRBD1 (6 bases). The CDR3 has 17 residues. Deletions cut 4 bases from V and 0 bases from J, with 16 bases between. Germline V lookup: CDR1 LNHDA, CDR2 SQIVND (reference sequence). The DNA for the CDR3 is TGTGCCAGTAGTACCACAGGGCTAGCCGCTAGCAATCAGCCCCAGCATTTT. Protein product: CASSTTGLAASNQPQHF.

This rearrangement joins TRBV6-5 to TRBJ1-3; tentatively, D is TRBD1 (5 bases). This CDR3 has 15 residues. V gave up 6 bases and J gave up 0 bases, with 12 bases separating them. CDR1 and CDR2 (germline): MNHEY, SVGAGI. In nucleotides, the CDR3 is TGTGCCAGCAGCCCCGACAGCTACTCTGGAAACACCATATATTTT. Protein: CASSPDSYSGNTIYF.